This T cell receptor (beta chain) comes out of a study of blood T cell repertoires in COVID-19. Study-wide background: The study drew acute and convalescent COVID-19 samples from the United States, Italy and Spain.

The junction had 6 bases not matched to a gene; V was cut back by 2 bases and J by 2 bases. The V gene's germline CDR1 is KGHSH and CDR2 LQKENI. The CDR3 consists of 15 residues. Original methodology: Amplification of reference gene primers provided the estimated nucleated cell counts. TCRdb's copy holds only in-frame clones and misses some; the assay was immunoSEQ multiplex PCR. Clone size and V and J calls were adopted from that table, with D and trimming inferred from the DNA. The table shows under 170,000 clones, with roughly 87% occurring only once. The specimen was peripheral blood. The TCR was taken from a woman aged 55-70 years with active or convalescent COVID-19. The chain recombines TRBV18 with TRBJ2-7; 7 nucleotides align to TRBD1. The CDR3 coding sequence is TGTGCCAGCTCACCATCCGGGACAGTACCCTACGAGCAGTACTTC. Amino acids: CASSPSGTVPYEQYF. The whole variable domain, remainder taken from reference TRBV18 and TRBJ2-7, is NAGVMQNPRHLVRRRGQEARLRCSPMKGHSHVYWYRQLPEEGLKFMVYLQKENIIDESGMPKERFSAEFPKEGPSILRIQQVVRGDSAAYFCASSPSGTVPYEQYFGPGTRLTVT.